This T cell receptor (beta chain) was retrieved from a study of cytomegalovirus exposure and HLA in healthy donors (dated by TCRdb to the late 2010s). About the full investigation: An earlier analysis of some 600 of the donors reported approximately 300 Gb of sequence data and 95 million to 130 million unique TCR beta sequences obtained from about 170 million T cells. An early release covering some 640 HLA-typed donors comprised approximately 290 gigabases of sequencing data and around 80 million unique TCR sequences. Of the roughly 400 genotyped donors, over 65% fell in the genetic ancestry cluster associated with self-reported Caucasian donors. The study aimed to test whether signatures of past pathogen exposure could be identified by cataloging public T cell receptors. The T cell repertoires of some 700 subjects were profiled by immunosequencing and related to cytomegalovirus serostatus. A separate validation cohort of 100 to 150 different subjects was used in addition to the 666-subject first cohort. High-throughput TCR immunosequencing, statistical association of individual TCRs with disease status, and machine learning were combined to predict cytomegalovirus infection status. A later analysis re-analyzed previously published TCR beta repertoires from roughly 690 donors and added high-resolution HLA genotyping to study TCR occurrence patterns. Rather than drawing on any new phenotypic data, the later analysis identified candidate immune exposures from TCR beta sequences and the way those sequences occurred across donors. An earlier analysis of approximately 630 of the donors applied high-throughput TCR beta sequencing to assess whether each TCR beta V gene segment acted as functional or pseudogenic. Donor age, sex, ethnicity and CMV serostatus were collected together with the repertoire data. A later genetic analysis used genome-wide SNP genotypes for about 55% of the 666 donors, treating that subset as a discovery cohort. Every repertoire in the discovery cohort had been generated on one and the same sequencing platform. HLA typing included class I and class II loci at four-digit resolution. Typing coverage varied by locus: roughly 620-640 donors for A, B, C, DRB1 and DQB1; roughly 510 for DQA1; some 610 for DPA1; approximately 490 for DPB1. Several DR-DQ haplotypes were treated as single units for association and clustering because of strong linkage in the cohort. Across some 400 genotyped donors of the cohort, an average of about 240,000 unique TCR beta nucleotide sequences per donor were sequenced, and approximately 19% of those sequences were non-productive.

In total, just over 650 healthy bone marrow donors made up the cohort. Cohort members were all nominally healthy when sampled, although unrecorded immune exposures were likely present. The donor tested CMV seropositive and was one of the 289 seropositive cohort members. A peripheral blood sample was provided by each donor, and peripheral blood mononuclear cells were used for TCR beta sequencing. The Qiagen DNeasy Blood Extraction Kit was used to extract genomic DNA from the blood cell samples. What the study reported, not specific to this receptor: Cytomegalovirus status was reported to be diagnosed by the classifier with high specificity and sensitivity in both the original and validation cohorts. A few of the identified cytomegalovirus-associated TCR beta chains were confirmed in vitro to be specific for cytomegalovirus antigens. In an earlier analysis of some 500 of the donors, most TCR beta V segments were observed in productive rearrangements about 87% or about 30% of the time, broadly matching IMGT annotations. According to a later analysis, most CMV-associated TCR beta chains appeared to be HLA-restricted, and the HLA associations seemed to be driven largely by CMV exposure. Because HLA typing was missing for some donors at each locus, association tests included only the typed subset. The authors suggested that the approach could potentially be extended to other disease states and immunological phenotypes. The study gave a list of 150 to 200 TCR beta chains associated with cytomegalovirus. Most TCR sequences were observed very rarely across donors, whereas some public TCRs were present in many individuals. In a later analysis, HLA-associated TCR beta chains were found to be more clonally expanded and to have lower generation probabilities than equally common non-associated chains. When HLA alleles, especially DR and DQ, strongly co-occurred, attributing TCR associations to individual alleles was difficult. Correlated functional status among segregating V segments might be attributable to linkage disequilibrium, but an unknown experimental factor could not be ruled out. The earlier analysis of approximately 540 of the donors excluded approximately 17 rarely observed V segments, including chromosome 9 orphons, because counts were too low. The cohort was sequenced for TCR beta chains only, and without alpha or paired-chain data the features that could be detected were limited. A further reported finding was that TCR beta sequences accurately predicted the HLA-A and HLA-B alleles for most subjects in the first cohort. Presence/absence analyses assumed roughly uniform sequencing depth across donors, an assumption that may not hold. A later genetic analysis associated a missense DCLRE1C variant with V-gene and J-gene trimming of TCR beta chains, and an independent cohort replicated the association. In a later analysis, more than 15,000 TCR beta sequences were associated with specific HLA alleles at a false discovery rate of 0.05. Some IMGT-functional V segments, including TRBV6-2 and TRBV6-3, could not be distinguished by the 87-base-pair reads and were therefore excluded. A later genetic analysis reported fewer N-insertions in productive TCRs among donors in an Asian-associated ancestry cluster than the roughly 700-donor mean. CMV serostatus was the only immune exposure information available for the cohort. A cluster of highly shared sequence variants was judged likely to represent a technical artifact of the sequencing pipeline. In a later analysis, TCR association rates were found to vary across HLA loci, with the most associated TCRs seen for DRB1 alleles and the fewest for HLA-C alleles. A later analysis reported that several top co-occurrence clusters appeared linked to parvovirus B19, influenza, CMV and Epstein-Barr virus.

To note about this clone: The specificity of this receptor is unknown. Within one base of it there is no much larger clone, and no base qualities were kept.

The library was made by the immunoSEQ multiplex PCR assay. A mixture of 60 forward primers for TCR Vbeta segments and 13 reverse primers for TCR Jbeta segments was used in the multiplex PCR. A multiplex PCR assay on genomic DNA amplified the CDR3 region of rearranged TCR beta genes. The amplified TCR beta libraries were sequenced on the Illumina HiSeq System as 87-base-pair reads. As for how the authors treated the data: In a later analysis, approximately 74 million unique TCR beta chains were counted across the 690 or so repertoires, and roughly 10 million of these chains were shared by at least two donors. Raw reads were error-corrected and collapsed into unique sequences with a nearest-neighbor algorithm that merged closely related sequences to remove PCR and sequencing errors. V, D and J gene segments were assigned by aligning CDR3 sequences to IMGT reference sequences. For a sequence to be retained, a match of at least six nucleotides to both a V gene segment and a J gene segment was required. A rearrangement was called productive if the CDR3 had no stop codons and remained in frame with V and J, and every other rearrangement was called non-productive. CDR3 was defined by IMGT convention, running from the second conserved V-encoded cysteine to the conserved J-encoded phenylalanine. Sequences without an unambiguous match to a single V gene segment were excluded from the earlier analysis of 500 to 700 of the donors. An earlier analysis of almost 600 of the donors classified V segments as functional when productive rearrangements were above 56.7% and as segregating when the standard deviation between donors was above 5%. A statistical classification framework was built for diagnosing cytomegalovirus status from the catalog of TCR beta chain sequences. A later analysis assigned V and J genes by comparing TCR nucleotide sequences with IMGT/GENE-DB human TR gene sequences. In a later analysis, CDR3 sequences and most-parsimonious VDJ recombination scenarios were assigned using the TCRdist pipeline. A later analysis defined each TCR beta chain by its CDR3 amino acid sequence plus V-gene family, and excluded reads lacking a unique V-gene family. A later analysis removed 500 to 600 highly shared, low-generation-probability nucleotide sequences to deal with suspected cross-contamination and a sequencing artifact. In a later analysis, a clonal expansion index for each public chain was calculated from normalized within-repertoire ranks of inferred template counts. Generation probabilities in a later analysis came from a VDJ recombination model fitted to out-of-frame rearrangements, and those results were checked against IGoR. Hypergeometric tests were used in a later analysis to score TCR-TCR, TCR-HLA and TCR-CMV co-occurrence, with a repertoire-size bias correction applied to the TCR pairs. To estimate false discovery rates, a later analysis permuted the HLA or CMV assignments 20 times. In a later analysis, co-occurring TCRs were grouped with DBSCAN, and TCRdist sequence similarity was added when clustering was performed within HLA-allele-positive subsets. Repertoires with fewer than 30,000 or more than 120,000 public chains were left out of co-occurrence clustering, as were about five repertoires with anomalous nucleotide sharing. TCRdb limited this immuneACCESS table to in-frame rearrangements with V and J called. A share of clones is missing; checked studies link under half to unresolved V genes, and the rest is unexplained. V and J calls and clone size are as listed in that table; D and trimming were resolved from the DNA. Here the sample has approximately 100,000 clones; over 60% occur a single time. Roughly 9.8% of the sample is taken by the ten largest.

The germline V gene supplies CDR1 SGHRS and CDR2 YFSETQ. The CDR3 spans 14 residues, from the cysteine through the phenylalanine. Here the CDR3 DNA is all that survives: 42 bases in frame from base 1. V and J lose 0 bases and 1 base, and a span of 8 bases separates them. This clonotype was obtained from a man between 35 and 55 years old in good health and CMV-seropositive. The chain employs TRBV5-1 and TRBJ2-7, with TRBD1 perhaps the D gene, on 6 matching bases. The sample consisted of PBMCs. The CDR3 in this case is CASSLGTASYEQYF. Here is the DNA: TGCGCCAGCAGCTTGGGGACAGCGTCCTACGAGCAGTACTTC.